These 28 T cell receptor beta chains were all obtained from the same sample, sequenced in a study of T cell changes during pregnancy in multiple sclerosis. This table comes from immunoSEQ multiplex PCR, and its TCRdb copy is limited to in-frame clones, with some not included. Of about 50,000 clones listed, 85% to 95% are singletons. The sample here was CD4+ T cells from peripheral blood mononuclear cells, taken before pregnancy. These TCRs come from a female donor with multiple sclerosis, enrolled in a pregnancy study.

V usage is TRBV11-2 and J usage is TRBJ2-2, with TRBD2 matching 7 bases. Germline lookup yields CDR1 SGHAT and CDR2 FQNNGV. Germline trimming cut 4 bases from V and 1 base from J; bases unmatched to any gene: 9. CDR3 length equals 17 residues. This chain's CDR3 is CASSSRAASGNTGELFF. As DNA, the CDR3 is TGTGCCAGCAGCTCCCGGGCGGCTAGCGGGAACACCGGGGAGCTGTTTTTT.

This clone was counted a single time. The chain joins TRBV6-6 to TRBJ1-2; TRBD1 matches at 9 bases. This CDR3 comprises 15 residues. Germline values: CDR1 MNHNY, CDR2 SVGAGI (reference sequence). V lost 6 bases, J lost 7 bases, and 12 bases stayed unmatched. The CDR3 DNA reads TGTGCCAGCAGGCCGGGACAGGGTGTGGGAAGTGGCTACACCTTC. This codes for CASRPGQGVGSGYTF.

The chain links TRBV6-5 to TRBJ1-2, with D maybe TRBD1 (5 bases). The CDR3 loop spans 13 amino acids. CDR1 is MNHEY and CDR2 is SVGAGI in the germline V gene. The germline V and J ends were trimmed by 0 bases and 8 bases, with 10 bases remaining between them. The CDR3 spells CASSYSGLGGYTF. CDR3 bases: TGTGCCAGCAGTTACTCGGGGCTGGGGGGCTACACCTTC.

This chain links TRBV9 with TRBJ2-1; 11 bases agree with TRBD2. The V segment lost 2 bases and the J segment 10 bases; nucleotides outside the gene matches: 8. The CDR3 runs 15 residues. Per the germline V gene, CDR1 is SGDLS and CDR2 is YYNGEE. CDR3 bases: TGTGCCAGCAGCGTTAGCGGGAGGGCCGGGTACGAGCAGTTCTTC. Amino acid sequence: CASSVSGRAGYEQFF.

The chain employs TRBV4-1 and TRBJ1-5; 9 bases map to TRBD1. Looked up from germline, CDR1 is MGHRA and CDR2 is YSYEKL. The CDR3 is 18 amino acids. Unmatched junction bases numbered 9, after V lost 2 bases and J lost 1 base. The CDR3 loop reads CASSQSPGQGFSNQPQHF. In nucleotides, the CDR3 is TGCGCCAGCAGCCAATCTCCGGGACAGGGTTTCAGCAATCAGCCCCAGCATTTT.

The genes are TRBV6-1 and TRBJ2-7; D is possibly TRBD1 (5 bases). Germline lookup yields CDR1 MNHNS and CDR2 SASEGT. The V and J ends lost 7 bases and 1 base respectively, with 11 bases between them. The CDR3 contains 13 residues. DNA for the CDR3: TGTGCCAGCAATTCAGGGAATTCCTACGAGCAGTACTTC. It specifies CASNSGNSYEQYF.

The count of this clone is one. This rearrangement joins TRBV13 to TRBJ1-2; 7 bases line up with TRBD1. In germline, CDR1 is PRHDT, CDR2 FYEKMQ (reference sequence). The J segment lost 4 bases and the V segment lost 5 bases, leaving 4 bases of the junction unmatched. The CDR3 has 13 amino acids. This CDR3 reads CASSRTGGYGYTF. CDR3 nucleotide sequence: TGTGCCAGCAGCCGGACAGGTGGCTATGGCTACACCTTC.

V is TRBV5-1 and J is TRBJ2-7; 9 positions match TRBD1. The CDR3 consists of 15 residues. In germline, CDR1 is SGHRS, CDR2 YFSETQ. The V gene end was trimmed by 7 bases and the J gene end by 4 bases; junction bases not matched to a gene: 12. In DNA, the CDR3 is TGCGCCAGCCGTATGGCAGGGACAGGGACATACGAGCAGTACTTC. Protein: CASRMAGTGTYEQYF.

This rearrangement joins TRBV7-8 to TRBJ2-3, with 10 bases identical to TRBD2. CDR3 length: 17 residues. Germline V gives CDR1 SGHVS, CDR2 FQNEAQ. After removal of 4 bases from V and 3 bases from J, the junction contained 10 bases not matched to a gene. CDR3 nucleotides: TGTGCCAGCAGCTCGGGGGGAGCGGGAGGGGGGACAGATACGCAGTATTTT. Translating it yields CASSSGGAGGGTDTQYF.

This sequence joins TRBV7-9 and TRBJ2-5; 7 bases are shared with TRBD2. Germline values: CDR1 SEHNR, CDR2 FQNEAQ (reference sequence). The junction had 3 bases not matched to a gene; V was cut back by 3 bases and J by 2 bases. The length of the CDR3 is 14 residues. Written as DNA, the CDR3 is TGTGCCAGCAGCTTCCCGGGGGGACAAGAGACCCAGTACTTC. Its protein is CASSFPGGQETQYF.

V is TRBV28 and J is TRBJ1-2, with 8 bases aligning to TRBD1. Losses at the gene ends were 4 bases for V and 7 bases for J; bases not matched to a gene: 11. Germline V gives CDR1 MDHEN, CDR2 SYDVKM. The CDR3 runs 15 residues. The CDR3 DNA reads TGTGCCAGCAGTTCCTTCGGACAGGGAAGGGTTGGCTACACCTTC. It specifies CASSSFGQGRVGYTF.

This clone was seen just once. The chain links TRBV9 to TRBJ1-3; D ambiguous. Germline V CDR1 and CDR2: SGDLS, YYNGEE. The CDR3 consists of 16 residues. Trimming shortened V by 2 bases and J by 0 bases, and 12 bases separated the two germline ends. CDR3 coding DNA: TGTGCCAGCAGCGTGTCCCACGCTAGCTCTGGAAACACCATATATTTT. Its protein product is CASSVSHASSGNTIYF.

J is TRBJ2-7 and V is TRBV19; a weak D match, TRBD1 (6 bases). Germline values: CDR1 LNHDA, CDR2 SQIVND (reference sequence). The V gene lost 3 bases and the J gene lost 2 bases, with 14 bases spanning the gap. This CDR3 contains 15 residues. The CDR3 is CASSISAQGTYEQYF. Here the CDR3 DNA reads TGTGCCAGTAGTATCAGTGCACAGGGCACCTACGAGCAGTACTTC.

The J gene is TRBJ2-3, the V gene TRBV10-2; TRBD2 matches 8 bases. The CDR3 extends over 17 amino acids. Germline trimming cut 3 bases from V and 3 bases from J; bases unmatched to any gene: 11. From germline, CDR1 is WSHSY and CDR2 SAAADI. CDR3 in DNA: TGCGCCAGCAGTGACCCCGGGGGAGCGGGAGTAACAGATACGCAGTATTTT. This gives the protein CASSDPGGAGVTDTQYF.

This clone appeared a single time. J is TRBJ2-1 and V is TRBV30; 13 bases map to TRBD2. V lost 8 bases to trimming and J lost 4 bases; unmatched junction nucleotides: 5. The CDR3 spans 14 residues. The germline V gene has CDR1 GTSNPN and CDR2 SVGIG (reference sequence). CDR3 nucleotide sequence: TGTGCCCGGACTAGCGGGAGCGTATACAATGAGCAGTTCTTC. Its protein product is CARTSGSVYNEQFF.

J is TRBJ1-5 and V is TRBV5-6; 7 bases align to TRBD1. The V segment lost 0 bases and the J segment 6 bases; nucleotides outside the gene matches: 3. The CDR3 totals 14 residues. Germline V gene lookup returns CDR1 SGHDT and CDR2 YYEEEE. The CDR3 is CASSLGQGGQPQHF. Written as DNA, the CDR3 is TGTGCCAGCAGCTTGGGACAGGGTGGTCAGCCCCAGCATTTT.

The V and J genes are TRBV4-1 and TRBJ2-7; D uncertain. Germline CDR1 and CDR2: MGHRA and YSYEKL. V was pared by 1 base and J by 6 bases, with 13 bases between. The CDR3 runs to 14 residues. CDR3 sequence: CASSQGPGTREQYF. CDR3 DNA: TGCGCCAGCAGCCAAGGACCGGGTACGCGCGAGCAGTACTTC.

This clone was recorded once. The CDR3 DNA follows: TGTGCCAGCAGCCCAAACAGGGTCCCCTACGAGCAGTACTTC. Translating it yields CASSPNRVPYEQYF. J is TRBJ2-7 and V is TRBV7-9; D might be TRBD1 (6 bases). The germline V gene encodes CDR1 SEHNR and CDR2 FQNEAQ (reference sequence). Trimming took 5 bases from V and 2 from J, leaving 13 bases between them. This CDR3 comprises 14 residues.

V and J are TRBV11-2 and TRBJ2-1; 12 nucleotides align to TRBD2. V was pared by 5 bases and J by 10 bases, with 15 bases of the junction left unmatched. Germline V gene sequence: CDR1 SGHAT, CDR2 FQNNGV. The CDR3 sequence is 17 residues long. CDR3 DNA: TGTGCCAGCAGCCCTTCTCCTAGCGGGAGGGTCGGATGGGAGCAGTTCTTC. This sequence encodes CASSPSPSGRVGWEQFF.

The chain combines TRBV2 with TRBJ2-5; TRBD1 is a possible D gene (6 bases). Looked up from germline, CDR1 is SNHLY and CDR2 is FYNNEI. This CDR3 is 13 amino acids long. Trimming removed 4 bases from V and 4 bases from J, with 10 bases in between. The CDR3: CASSGGTLETQYF. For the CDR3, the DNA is TGTGCCAGCAGTGGGGGGACACTAGAGACCCAGTACTTC.

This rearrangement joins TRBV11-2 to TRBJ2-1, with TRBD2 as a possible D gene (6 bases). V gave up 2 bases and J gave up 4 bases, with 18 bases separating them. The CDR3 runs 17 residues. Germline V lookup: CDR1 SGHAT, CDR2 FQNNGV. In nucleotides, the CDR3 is TGTGCCAGCAGCTTAAAACCAACCCGGGGACTTTACAATGAGCAGTTCTTC. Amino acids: CASSLKPTRGLYNEQFF.

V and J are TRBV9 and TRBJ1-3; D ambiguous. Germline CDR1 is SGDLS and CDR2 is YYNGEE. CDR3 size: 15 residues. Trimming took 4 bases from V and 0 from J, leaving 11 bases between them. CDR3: CASSPTTSSGNTIYF. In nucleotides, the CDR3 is TGTGCCAGCAGCCCGACAACGAGCTCTGGAAACACCATATATTTT.

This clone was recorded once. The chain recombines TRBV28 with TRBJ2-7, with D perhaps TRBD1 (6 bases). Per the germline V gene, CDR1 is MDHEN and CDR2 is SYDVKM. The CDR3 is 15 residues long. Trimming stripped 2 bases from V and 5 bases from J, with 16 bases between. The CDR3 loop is CASSLPGQTTDEQYF. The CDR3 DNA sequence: TGTGCCAGCAGTTTACCTGGACAGACTACCGACGAGCAGTACTTC. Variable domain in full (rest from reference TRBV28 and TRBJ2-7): DVKVTQSSRYLVKRTGEKVFLECVQDMDHENMFWYRQDPGLGLRLIYFSYDVKMKEKGDIPEGYSVSREKKERFSLILESASTNQTSMYLCASSLPGQTTDEQYFGPGTRLTVT.

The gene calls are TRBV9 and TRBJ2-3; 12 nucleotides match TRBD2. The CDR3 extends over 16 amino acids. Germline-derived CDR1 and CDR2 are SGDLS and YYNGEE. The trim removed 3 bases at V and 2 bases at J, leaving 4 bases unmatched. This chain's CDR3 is CASSARTSGTTDTQYF. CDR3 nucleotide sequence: TGTGCCAGCAGCGCCAGGACTAGCGGGACCACAGATACGCAGTATTTT.

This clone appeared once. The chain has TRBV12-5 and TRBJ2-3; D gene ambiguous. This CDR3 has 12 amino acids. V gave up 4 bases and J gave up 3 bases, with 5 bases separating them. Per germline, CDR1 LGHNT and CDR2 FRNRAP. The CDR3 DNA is TGTGCTAGTGGTTCTAGAACAGATACGCAGTATTTT. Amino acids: CASGSRTDTQYF.

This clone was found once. The CDR3 spells CASSGEANTGELFF. CDR3 DNA: TGCGCCAGCAGCGGGGAGGCTAACACCGGGGAGCTGTTTTTT. The chain carries TRBV5-1 and TRBJ2-2; a weak D match, TRBD2 (6 bases). Trimming left V 4 bases short and J 2 bases short, with 9 bases between. Germline assignment: CDR1 SGHRS and CDR2 YFSETQ. This CDR3 comprises 14 residues.

The chain's CDR3 is CASSDPRTSGNTGELFF. The DNA of the CDR3 is TGTGCCAGCAGTGACCCCCGGACTAGCGGAAACACCGGGGAGCTGTTTTTT. The gene calls are TRBV25-1 and TRBJ2-2; 10 nucleotides agree with TRBD2. The V gene end was trimmed by 3 bases and the J gene end by 2 bases; junction bases not matched to a gene: 6. The germline gives CDR1 MGHDK, CDR2 SYGVNS. The length of the CDR3 is 17 residues. Supplemented by reference TRBV25-1 and TRBJ2-2, the full variable domain reads EADIYQTPRYLVIGTGKKITLECSQTMGHDKMYWYQQDPGMELHLIHYSYGVNSTEKGDLSSESTVSRIRTEHFPLTLESARPSHTSQYLCASSDPRTSGNTGELFFGEGSRLTVL.

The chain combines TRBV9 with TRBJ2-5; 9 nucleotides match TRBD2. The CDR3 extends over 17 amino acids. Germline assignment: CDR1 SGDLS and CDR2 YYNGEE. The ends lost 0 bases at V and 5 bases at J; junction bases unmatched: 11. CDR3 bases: TGTGCCAGCAGCGTAGCCCTGGGACTAGCTAGTTTGGAGACCCAGTACTTC. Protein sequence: CASSVALGLASLETQYF.